This T cell receptor (beta chain) was sequenced for a study of blood T cell repertoires in COVID-19 (dated by TCRdb to the early 2020s). Background for the entire study: Samples from collaborators originated in the United States, Italy and Spain and spanned both the acute and convalescent phases of COVID-19. A freely available public database, intended as a resource for researchers studying the immune response to SARS-CoV-2, is where the repertoires were released. Deeply sampled blood TCRbeta repertoires from subjects exposed to, actively infected with, or recovered from COVID-19 were included in the dataset. The prospective study material was composed of cDNA or gDNA derived from T cells, B-cell-depleted T cells, or PBMCs. HLA class I and class II types, where available, came from metadata supplied by the sample provider rather than from assay-based typing. A de-identified subject ID, COVID-19 status, age in years and sex were almost always included in the sample metadata. Samples were obtained from the ongoing ImmuneRACE study (first 160 participants) and from 1,000 to 1,500 subjects provided by 6 global collaborators.

The paper as a whole reports these results and caveats: The amount of clinical and demographic metadata varied by source and participant and was provided uncurated.

Including the terminal cysteine and phenylalanine, the CDR3 comprises 16 residues. The retained sequence is limited to the CDR3, 48 bases, with the frame set at the first base. V trim: 5 bases; J trim: 6 bases; unmatched bases: 8. From the germline V gene, CDR1 is SGHVS and CDR2 is FNYEAQ. Collaborating institutions collected whole blood in K2EDTA tubes following their own protocols. For TCRbeta analysis, collaborator samples were shipped as frozen whole blood, as isolated PBMCs, or as DNA extracted from either sample type. On this clone: The antigen this receptor binds is unknown. No base-level quality is on record; no much larger clone is a single base apart.

TCRbeta CDR3 regions were amplified from genomic DNA by means of the immunoSEQ Assay, a bias-controlled multiplex PCR. Per the source publication's procedure: Nucleated cell counts per sample were estimated from amplification of reference gene primers within the assay. To quantify the absolute abundance of each unique TCRbeta CDR3 rearrangement, sequence reads were collapsed and filtered. For each sample, productive Simpson clonality was calculated as the square root of Simpson's diversity index across productive rearrangements. The source is immuneACCESS, and TCRdb retained only in-frame sequences with V and J called. Part of the clones is not carried over; for the studies checked, unresolved V genes explain less than half of this, and the remainder is unexplained. The V and J calls and clone size come from that table; D and trimming were worked out from the DNA. This sample lists roughly 190,000 clones; about 90% were detected once. About 22% of the sample lies in the top ten.

Material: peripheral blood. The chain links TRBV7-6 with TRBJ2-3; TRBD2 agrees with 13 junctional bases. The source of this sequence is a man aged 55 to 70 with active or convalescent COVID-19. The nucleotides are TGTGCCAGCAGCCCTACTAGCGGGGGGGCCCGCGATACGCAGTATTTT. Translated, it reads CASSPTSGGARDTQYF.